A selection of T cell receptor beta chains follows, all from one sample in a study of Ad26.COV2.S vaccination and SARS-CoV-2 variants. Produced via immunoSEQ multiplex PCR; TCRdb's table is partial and in-frame only. This table has 350,000 to 500,000 clones, roughly 88% appearing once. The material was peripheral blood, obtained in a trial of Ad26.COV2.S vaccine versus placebo. The receptors were sampled from a person between 18 and 60 years old who received the Ad26.COV2.S COVID-19 vaccine or a placebo. Each CDR3 is given with its conserved first and last residue. D genes are given only for firm matches. A clone size is listed for some rows: how often the clone was seen (once, few, many), or a class if it is expanded.

size	D	J	V	length	CDR3	DNA
NA	NA	TRBJ2-5	TRBV2	11	CASSIRETQYF	TGTGCCAGCAGTATTCGGGAGACCCAGTACTTC
NA	NA	TRBJ2-3	TRBV18	15	CASSVLLGATDTQYF	TGTGCCAGCTCAGTTCTCTTAGGGGCCACAGATACGCAGTATTTT
NA	NA	TRBJ2-7	TRBV4-2	16	CASSLNSAITLDEQYF	TGTGCCAGCAGCCTTAATTCGGCTATTACCTTGGACGAGCAGTACTTC
NA	NA	TRBJ1-6	TRBV28	15	CASSLDGNYNSPLHF	TGTGCCAGCAGTTTGGATGGCAACTATAATTCACCCCTCCACTTT
NA	TRBD2	TRBJ2-1	TRBV7-2	17	CASSLGGLALFANEQFF	TGTGCCAGCAGCTTAGGGGGACTAGCGCTATTCGCGAATGAGCAGTTCTTC
NA	NA	TRBJ2-4	TRBV28	16	CASSGARGLAKNIQYF	TGTGCCAGCAGTGGGGCAAGGGGATTAGCCAAAAACATTCAGTACTTC
NA	TRBD1	TRBJ1-4	TRBV27	15	CASLGAQGGYEKLFF	TGTGCCAGTTTGGGGGCGCAGGGGGGCTATGAAAAACTGTTTTTT
NA	NA	TRBJ2-5	TRBV3-1/TRBV3-2	12	CASSQGLETQYF	TGTGCCAGCAGCCAAGGCTTAGAGACCCAGTACTTC
NA	NA	TRBJ1-2	TRBV5-4	15	CASSSPTNRDYGYTF	TGTGCCAGCAGCTCCCCAACTAACAGGGACTATGGCTACACCTTC
NA	NA	TRBJ1-5	TRBV28	14	CASSLPSSNQPQHF	TGTGCCAGCAGCCTTCCATCGAGCAATCAGCCCCAGCATTTT
NA	TRBD2	TRBJ2-3	TRBV14	16	CASSRSMGLAADTQYF	TGTGCCAGCAGCCGTTCCATGGGACTAGCGGCAGATACGCAGTATTTT
once	NA	TRBJ2-5	TRBV4-3	15	CASSQGAGTGTPQYF	TGCGCCAGCAGCCAAGGGGCGGGAACAGGGACACCCCAGTACTTC
NA	TRBD2	TRBJ2-2	TRBV7-3	14	CASRLAGRDGELFF	TGTGCCAGCCGGCTAGCGGGACGTGACGGGGAGCTGTTTTTT
NA	NA	TRBJ1-5	TRBV5-5	15	CASSLDGGSNQPQHF	TGTGCCAGCAGCTTGGATGGGGGGAGCAATCAGCCCCAGCATTTT
once	NA	TRBJ2-7	TRBV3-1/TRBV3-2	15	CASSQVADSSYEQYF	TGTGCCAGCAGCCAAGTAGCGGATAGCTCCTACGAGCAGTACTTC
few	NA	TRBJ1-6	TRBV5-6	14	CASSLGGGVSPLHF	TGTGCCAGCAGCTTGGGCGGGGGTGTGTCACCCCTCCACTTT
NA	TRBD2	TRBJ2-2	TRBV7-2	17	CASSLGAPLAGGGELFF	TGTGCCAGCAGCTTAGGGGCCCCTCTAGCGGGAGGCGGGGAGCTGTTTTTT
NA	TRBD2	TRBJ2-7	TRBV27	17	CASSLYPSGRYSYEQYF	TGTGCCAGCAGTTTATACCCCTCCGGGAGGTACTCCTACGAGCAGTACTTC
few	TRBD2	TRBJ2-7	TRBV29-1	15	CSVAASGRKLGEQYF	TGCAGCGTGGCGGCCAGCGGGAGAAAATTGGGCGAGCAGTACTTC
NA	TRBD1	TRBJ2-3	TRBV24-1	16	CATSDWTGKVTDTQYF	TGTGCCACCAGTGACTGGACAGGGAAAGTGACAGATACGCAGTATTTT
NA	TRBD2	TRBJ2-1	TRBV10-3	14	CAISESSGDNEQFF	TGTGCCATCAGTGAGTCAAGCGGGGACAATGAGCAGTTCTTC
NA	NA	TRBJ2-5	TRBV7-2	14	CASSSRVSRETQYF	TGTGCCAGCAGCTCCAGGGTGTCTCGGGAGACCCAGTACTTC
NA	TRBD2	TRBJ2-1	TRBV19	17	CASSIAPAGSSYNEQFF	TGTGCCAGTAGTATAGCGCCAGCGGGAAGCTCCTACAATGAGCAGTTCTTC
NA	NA	TRBJ1-4	TRBV7-2	15	CASSSRGGGREKLFF	TGTGCCAGCAGCTCGAGGGGTGGCGGTCGTGAAAAACTGTTTTTT